Below are 20 T cell receptor beta chains sequenced from a single sample in a study of blood T cell repertoires in COVID-19. This table comes from immunoSEQ multiplex PCR, and its TCRdb copy is limited to in-frame clones, with some not included. Altogether 250,000 or so clones are present, about 85% being singletons, with the ten largest covering 4.2%. Material: peripheral blood. The origin of the receptors is a man in his fifties or sixties with acute or convalescent COVID-19.

The rearrangement joins TRBV7-9 to TRBJ2-3, with D unresolved. Germline values: CDR1 SEHNR, CDR2 FQNEAQ (reference sequence). V was trimmed by 5 bases and J by 4 bases, leaving 13 bases between them. This CDR3 is built from 14 residues. CDR3 DNA sequence: TGTGCCAGCAGCCCCCGCGCTCATTCAGATACGCAGTATTTT. Translated, it gives CASSPRAHSDTQYF.

The chain couples TRBV6-5 to TRBJ1-1, with 11 positions matching TRBD1. The junction had 5 bases not matched to a gene; V was cut back by 7 bases and J by 4 bases. The germline V gene has CDR1 MNHEY and CDR2 SVGAGI. This CDR3 is 14 amino acids long. This chain's CDR3 is CASIEDRGLTEAFF. The CDR3 nucleotides are TGTGCCAGCATCGAGGACAGGGGGCTCACTGAAGCTTTCTTT.

CDR3 region: CASSSGGTVRNSPLHF. In nucleotides, the CDR3 is TGTGCCAGCAGCTCAGGGGGCACGGTCAGGAATTCACCCCTCCACTTT. The chain links TRBV4-2 to TRBJ1-6, with 8 bases aligning to TRBD1. The CDR3 spans 16 residues. V was pared by 5 bases and J by 7 bases, with 10 bases of the junction left unmatched. Germline V gene lookup returns CDR1 LGHNA and CDR2 YNFKEQ.

The CDR3, as DNA: TGTGCCAGCAGCAGCTTAAGGGGGGGGGATTTGAAAGCTTTCTTT. Protein: CASSSLRGGDLKAFF. This chain links TRBV11-2 with TRBJ1-1; D might be TRBD1 (6 bases). The V gene lost 5 bases and the J gene lost 9 bases, with 22 bases spanning the gap. Per germline, CDR1 SGHAT and CDR2 FQNNGV. The CDR3 is 15 amino acids. Based on the CDR3 plus reference TRBV11-2 and TRBJ1-1, the full variable domain is EAGVAQSPRYKIIEKRQSVAFWCNPISGHATLYWYQQILGQGPKLLIQFQNNGVVDDSQLPKDRFSAERLKGVDSTLKIQPAKLEDSAVYLCASSSLRGGDLKAFFGQGTRLTVV.

This sequence joins TRBV9 and TRBJ2-7; D is unresolved. V lost 3 bases, J lost 6 bases, and 13 bases lay in between. The CDR3 totals 13 residues. Germline values: CDR1 SGDLS, CDR2 YYNGEE. This chain's CDR3 is CASSAYPSGEQYF. DNA for the CDR3: TGTGCCAGCAGCGCATATCCGTCGGGCGAGCAGTACTTC. The whole variable domain, remainder taken from reference TRBV9 and TRBJ2-7, is DSGVTQTPKHLITATGQRVTLRCSPRSGDLSVYWYQQSLDQGLQFLIQYYNGEERAKGNILERFSAQQFPDLHSELNLSSLELGDSALYFCASSAYPSGEQYFGPGTRLTVT.

The chain joins TRBV25-1 to TRBJ2-7, with D possibly TRBD1 on 6 matching bases. V lost 3 bases and J 0 bases, leaving 12 bases between the germline ends. CDR1 and CDR2 from the germline V gene are MGHDK and SYGVNS. The CDR3 is 15 amino acids. CDR3 amino acids: CASSDPQGFSYEQYF. The CDR3 DNA is TGTGCCAGCAGTGATCCACAGGGTTTCTCCTACGAGCAGTACTTC.

The rearrangement uses TRBV19 and TRBJ2-1, with 7 nucleotides matching TRBD1. There are 14 residues in the CDR3. Germline V gene lookup returns CDR1 LNHDA and CDR2 SQIVND (reference sequence). Unmatched junction bases numbered 11, after V lost 6 bases and J lost 9 bases. Written as DNA, the CDR3 is TGTGCCAGTAGCCGGGACAGCTTCTTCGGTGAGCAGTTCTTC. Translated, it gives CASSRDSFFGEQFF.

V is TRBV5-8 and J is TRBJ1-2; TRBD1 is a possible D gene (5 bases). Per germline, CDR1 SGHTS and CDR2 YDEGEE. The V and J ends lost 1 base and 8 bases respectively, with 18 bases between them. This CDR3 contains 15 residues. The CDR3 reads CASSLTRQHSWGYTF. The CDR3 nucleotides read TGTGCCAGCAGCTTGACCCGACAGCACAGTTGGGGCTACACCTTC.

The V gene is TRBV18, the J gene TRBJ2-1; perhaps TRBD2 as D (5 bases). The V end was cut by 6 bases, the J end by 8 bases, with 17 bases between. The CDR3 consists of 14 residues. The V gene's germline CDR1 is KGHSH and CDR2 LQKENI. The CDR3 DNA is TGTGCCAGCTCGCCCGGGATCGGAGGCGATGAGCAGTTCTTC. Amino acid sequence: CASSPGIGGDEQFF.

The chain couples TRBV19 to TRBJ1-1; D is possibly TRBD1 (6 bases). The CDR3 sequence is 14 residues long. V was cut by 4 bases and J by 1 base, with 10 bases left in between. Germline assignment: CDR1 LNHDA and CDR2 SQIVND (reference sequence). The CDR3 here is CASSTTDRNTEAFF. The CDR3 DNA reads TGTGCCAGTAGTACCACGGACAGGAACACTGAAGCTTTCTTT.

The count of this clone is one. V and J are TRBV4-2 and TRBJ2-3, with 7 bases matching TRBD2. The V gene end was trimmed by 2 bases and the J gene end by 2 bases; junction bases not matched to a gene: 13. The CDR3 contains 18 residues. Germline V gene sequence: CDR1 LGHNA, CDR2 YNFKEQ. CDR3 in amino acids: CASSQFGGGSGHTDTQYF. CDR3 DNA: TGTGCCAGCAGCCAATTCGGGGGAGGGAGCGGACACACAGATACGCAGTATTTT.

This clone was recorded only once. This chain links TRBV10-1 with TRBJ2-7; TRBD2 might be the D (6 bases). CDR1 and CDR2 (germline): WNHNN, SYGVQD (reference sequence). V was pared by 3 bases and J by 4 bases, with 19 bases between. This CDR3 has 16 amino acids. This chain's CDR3 is CASSDLRERRPYEQYF. In DNA, the CDR3 is TGCGCCAGCAGTGACCTCCGGGAGCGGAGACCTTACGAGCAGTACTTC.

The chain uses TRBV18 and TRBJ2-2; 7 bases match TRBD2. V dropped 5 bases and J dropped 2; count of bases not matched to a gene: 2. This CDR3 comprises 14 residues. Germline values: CDR1 KGHSH, CDR2 LQKENI. The CDR3 DNA sequence: TGTGCCAGCTCAGCAGCGGGAAACACCGGGGAGCTGTTTTTT. It specifies CASSAAGNTGELFF.

This chain joins TRBV4-2 and TRBJ2-1; possible D gene TRBD2, 7 bases. Per germline, CDR1 LGHNA and CDR2 YNFKEQ. Trimming shortened V by 0 bases and J by 4 bases, and 16 bases separated the two germline ends. This CDR3 has 17 residues. The CDR3 coding sequence is TGTGCCAGCAGCCAAGAGTCTCGCGGGGGCTCATACAATGAGCAGTTCTTC. Protein product: CASSQESRGGSYNEQFF.

The chain carries TRBV10-3 and TRBJ1-1; 8 bases align to TRBD1. Germline-derived CDR1 and CDR2 are ENHRY and SYGVKD. V was clipped by 0 bases and J by 4 bases; unmatched bases: 7. The length of the CDR3 is 16 residues. CDR3 sequence reads: CAISESTGGTGTEAFF. CDR3 DNA sequence: TGTGCCATCAGTGAGTCTACAGGGGGGACCGGCACTGAAGCTTTCTTT.

The chain employs TRBV6-6 and TRBJ2-5; TRBD2 matches 7 bases. There are 14 residues in the CDR3. The germline gives CDR1 MNHNY, CDR2 SVGAGI (reference sequence). With V trimmed by 8 bases and J by 1 base, 7 bases remained unmatched. DNA for the CDR3: TGTGCCAGCGGTCGATCTAGCGGCCAAGAGACCCAGTACTTC. Translated, it gives CASGRSSGQETQYF.

This clone has only a few counts. The chain couples TRBV28 to TRBJ2-7; tentatively, D is TRBD1 (7 bases). CDR1 and CDR2 (germline): MDHEN, SYDVKM. The CDR3 length is 14 residues. Between the trimmed V and J ends, which lost 3 bases and 5 bases, there was a span of 14 bases. CDR3 nucleotide sequence: TGTGCCAGCAGTTTTTGGGCCAGGGGGGACGAGCAGTACTTC. Its translation: CASSFWARGDEQYF.

This clone was picked up one time. The chain uses TRBV5-1 and TRBJ2-5; maybe TRBD2 (5 bases). Germline assignment: CDR1 SGHRS and CDR2 YFSETQ. The CDR3 sequence is 14 residues long. Trimming pared 4 bases from V and 0 bases from J, leaving 10 bases between. The CDR3 sequence: CASSPGLNQETQYF. The CDR3 DNA sequence: TGCGCCAGCAGCCCCGGACTTAACCAAGAGACCCAGTACTTC.

The chain is built from TRBV9 and TRBJ2-1, with 8 nucleotides matching TRBD1. In germline, CDR1 is SGDLS, CDR2 YYNGEE. J was trimmed by 4 bases and V by 3 bases; bases with no gene match: 6. The CDR3 is made up of 15 amino acids. The CDR3 is CASSGTGIGYNEQFF. CDR3 coding DNA: TGTGCCAGCAGCGGGACAGGGATCGGGTACAATGAGCAGTTCTTC.

CDR3 sequence reads: CASSEWNRGNTEAFF. CDR3 DNA sequence: TGTGCCAGCAGTGAATGGAACAGGGGGAACACTGAAGCTTTCTTT. The chain combines TRBV6-1 with TRBJ1-1, with TRBD1 matching over 7 bases. This CDR3 contains 15 residues. Losses at the gene ends were 2 bases for V and 1 base for J; bases not matched to a gene: 4. Germline loops: CDR1 MNHNS, CDR2 SASEGT.